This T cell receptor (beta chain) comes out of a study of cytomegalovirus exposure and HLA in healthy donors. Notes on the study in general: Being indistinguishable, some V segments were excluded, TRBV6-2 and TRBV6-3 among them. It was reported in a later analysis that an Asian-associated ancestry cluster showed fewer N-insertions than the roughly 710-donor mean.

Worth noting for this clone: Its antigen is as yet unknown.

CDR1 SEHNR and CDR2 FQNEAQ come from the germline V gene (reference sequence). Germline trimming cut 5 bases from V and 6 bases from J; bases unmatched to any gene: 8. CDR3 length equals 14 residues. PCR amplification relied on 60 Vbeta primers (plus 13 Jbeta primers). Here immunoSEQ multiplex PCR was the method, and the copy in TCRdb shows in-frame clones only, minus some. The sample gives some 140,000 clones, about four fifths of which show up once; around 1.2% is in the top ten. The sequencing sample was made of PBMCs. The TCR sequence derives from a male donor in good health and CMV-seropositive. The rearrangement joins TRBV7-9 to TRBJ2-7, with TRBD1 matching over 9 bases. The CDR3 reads CASSQTGGRVEQYF. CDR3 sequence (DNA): TGTGCCAGCAGCCAGACAGGGGGGAGGGTCGAGCAGTACTTC.